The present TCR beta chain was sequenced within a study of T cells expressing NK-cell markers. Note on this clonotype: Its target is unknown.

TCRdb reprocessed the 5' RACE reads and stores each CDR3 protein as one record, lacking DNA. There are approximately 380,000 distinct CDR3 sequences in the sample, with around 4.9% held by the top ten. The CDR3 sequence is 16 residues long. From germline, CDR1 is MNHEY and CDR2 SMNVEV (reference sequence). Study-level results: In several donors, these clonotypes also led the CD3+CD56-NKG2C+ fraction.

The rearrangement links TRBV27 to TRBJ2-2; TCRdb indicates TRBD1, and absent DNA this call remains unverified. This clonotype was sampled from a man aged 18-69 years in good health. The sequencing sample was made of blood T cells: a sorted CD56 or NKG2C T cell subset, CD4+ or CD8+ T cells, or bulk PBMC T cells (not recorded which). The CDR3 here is CASSYLGQGNTGELFF.